The 24 T cell receptor beta chains below all came from one sample that was sequenced in a study of somatic mutations in cytotoxic T cells in rheumatoid arthritis. Method: immunoSEQ multiplex PCR; TCRdb's copy keeps in-frame clones and lacks some. The sample has 14,000 or so clones; around 80% are singletons. Sequencing input: CD8+ T cells sorted from blood. The receptor set was obtained from an adult with rheumatoid arthritis.

This clone was observed a handful of times. V gene TRBV27 combines with J gene TRBJ2-7, with 8 bases matching TRBD1. This CDR3 has 17 residues. In germline, CDR1 is MNHEY, CDR2 SMNVEV (reference sequence). The ends lost 5 bases at V and 6 bases at J; junction bases unmatched: 18. The CDR3 nucleotides are TGTGCCAGCAGTCCGATTACTTCGGACAGGGAGTTCGGCGAGCAGTACTTC. Protein product: CASSPITSDREFGEQYF.

The J gene is TRBJ1-5, the V gene TRBV11-2; perhaps TRBD1 as D (5 bases). Trimming stripped 5 bases from V and 3 bases from J, with 8 bases between. This CDR3 has 13 residues. The germline gives CDR1 SGHAT, CDR2 FQNNGV. The DNA for the CDR3 is TGTGCCAGCAGCCGACAGACCAATCAGCCCCAGCATTTT. Protein product: CASSRQTNQPQHF.

V usage is TRBV28 and J usage is TRBJ2-4; possibly TRBD2 for D (5 bases). CDR3 length: 16 amino acids. The germline V gene has CDR1 MDHEN and CDR2 SYDVKM. V gave up 2 bases and J gave up 1 base, with 12 bases separating them. DNA of the CDR3: TGTGCCAGCAGTTTACTGAGGGCGACGGCCAAAAACATTCAGTACTTC. The encoded protein is CASSLLRATAKNIQYF.

This chain connects TRBV27 to TRBJ1-1; D perhaps matches TRBD1 (5 bases). The CDR3 length is 15 residues. The V gene lost 8 bases and the J gene lost 0 bases, with 16 bases spanning the gap. In germline, CDR1 is MNHEY, CDR2 SMNVEV (reference sequence). The CDR3 DNA reads TGTGCCAGCCGACCTCGGGGGGGGGTGAACACTGAAGCTTTCTTT. Translating gives CASRPRGGVNTEAFF.

The chain joins TRBV27 to TRBJ1-5, with D perhaps matching TRBD1 (5 bases). The CDR3 loop spans 15 amino acids. The germline gives CDR1 MNHEY, CDR2 SMNVEV (reference sequence). V gave up 5 bases and J gave up 6 bases, with 17 bases separating them. In DNA, the CDR3 is TGTGCCAGCAGTCGGGGCCTCCCGGGCGGTCAGCCCCAGCATTTT. It specifies CASSRGLPGGQPQHF.

The V call is TRBV6-1, the J call TRBJ1-2; 8 nucleotides align to TRBD1. CDR1 and CDR2 (germline): MNHNS, SASEGT. V gave up 3 bases and J gave up 5 bases; unmatched junction bases: 11. CDR3 size: 16 residues. The CDR3 loop is CASSEPDRANNYGYTF. The CDR3 coding sequence is TGTGCCAGCAGTGAGCCGGACAGGGCGAACAATTATGGCTACACCTTC.

This clone has just a few counts. The V and J genes are TRBV6-5 and TRBJ1-2, with D unclear. Germline-derived CDR1 and CDR2 are MNHEY and SVGAGI. CDR3 length: 12 residues. V was pared by 2 bases and J by 8 bases, with 9 bases between. This chain's CDR3 is CASSYVGGGYTF. The CDR3 bases are TGTGCCAGCAGTTACGTGGGAGGCGGCTACACCTTC.

The chain carries TRBV7-8 and TRBJ1-6, with D maybe TRBD1 (5 bases). V lost 0 bases and J 6 bases, leaving 15 bases between the germline ends. The germline gives CDR1 SGHVS, CDR2 FQNEAQ. The CDR3 length is 17 residues. The CDR3 region is CASSLAPPGGGNSPLHF. In nucleotides, the CDR3 is TGTGCCAGCAGCTTAGCCCCCCCAGGCGGGGGTAATTCACCCCTCCACTTT.

The chain employs TRBV2 and TRBJ2-3, with 9 bases that match TRBD2. The ends lost 7 bases at V and 0 bases at J; junction bases unmatched: 11. The germline V gene has CDR1 SNHLY and CDR2 FYNNEI. The CDR3 is 17 amino acids. As DNA, the CDR3 is TGTGCCAGCACGTCAACTAGCGGGTACTTAAGCACAGATACGCAGTATTTT. The encoded protein is CASTSTSGYLSTDTQYF.

The chain is built from TRBV7-2 and TRBJ1-2; D not certain. Germline loops: CDR1 SGHTA, CDR2 FQGNSA. Trimming removed 1 base from V and 0 bases from J, with 6 bases in between. The CDR3 covers 14 residues. CDR3 amino acids: CASSLGASNYGYTF. The CDR3 bases are TGTGCCAGCAGCTTAGGCGCATCTAACTATGGCTACACCTTC.

This clone occurred once. J is TRBJ1-5 and V is TRBV7-8, with D possibly TRBD1 on 5 matching bases. Per germline, CDR1 SGHVS and CDR2 FQNEAQ. The CDR3 is 15 amino acids. V lost 7 bases and J lost 2, with 15 bases in between. The DNA for the CDR3 is TGTGCCAGCACCGACTCAGGGTTTGGCAATCAGCCCCAGCATTTT. This sequence encodes CASTDSGFGNQPQHF.

This chain joins TRBV2 and TRBJ2-7; 7 bases are a match to TRBD1. Losses at the gene ends were 9 bases for V and 2 bases for J; bases not matched to a gene: 10. This CDR3 contains 14 residues. Germline V lookup: CDR1 SNHLY, CDR2 FYNNEI. The CDR3 DNA sequence: TGTGCCAGTAGTCTCGGGACAGCAACCTACGAGCAGTACTTC. Encoded protein: CASSLGTATYEQYF.

The chain recombines TRBV19 with TRBJ2-1; a weak D match, TRBD2 (6 bases). Trimming took 7 bases from V and 0 from J, leaving 22 bases between them. The CDR3 contains 18 residues. The germline gives CDR1 LNHDA, CDR2 SQIVND (reference sequence). CDR3 amino acids: CASNHITGGSSSYNEQFF. The CDR3 bases are TGTGCCAGTAATCATATTACCGGGGGTAGTAGCTCCTACAATGAGCAGTTCTTC.

This rearrangement joins TRBV7-2 to TRBJ1-5; D gene ambiguous. With 5 bases removed from V and 3 bases from J, the gap between germline ends came to 14 bases. The CDR3 contains 15 residues. CDR1 is SGHTA and CDR2 is FQGNSA in the germline V gene. The CDR3 nucleotides read TGTGCCAGCAGCCCCAGAGGTGATGACAATCAGCCCCAGCATTTT. Its protein is CASSPRGDDNQPQHF.

V usage is TRBV7-9 and J usage is TRBJ2-7; the D gene is possibly TRBD1 (5 bases). V dropped 4 bases and J dropped 3 bases, with 7 bases sitting between them. This CDR3 is 12 amino acids long. Germline V gene lookup returns CDR1 SEHNR and CDR2 FQNEAQ (reference sequence). Here the CDR3 reads CASSWTLYEQYF. CDR3 sequence (DNA): TGTGCCAGCAGCTGGACACTCTACGAGCAGTACTTC.

This chain uses TRBV7-9 with TRBJ1-1; D is perhaps TRBD1 (6 bases). Germline CDR1 and CDR2: SEHNR and FQNEAQ (reference sequence). This CDR3 spans 17 amino acids. V was shortened by 5 bases and J by 4 bases, with 23 bases between the two germline ends. The CDR3 region is CASSPRGDQVGSTEAFF. CDR3 nucleotides: TGTGCCAGCAGCCCTAGGGGGGACCAGGTCGGATCCACTGAAGCTTTCTTT.

The chain combines TRBV7-9 with TRBJ2-2, with TRBD1 identical over 9 bases. The CDR3 loop spans 16 amino acids. Germline CDR1 is SEHNR and CDR2 is FQNEAQ (reference sequence). The V segment lost 5 bases and the J segment 1 base; nucleotides outside the gene matches: 5. The CDR3 reads CASSQTGGENTGELFF. Here the CDR3 DNA reads TGTGCCAGCAGCCAAACAGGGGGCGAGAACACCGGGGAGCTGTTTTTT. Based on the CDR3 plus reference TRBV7-9 and TRBJ2-2, the full variable domain is DTGVSQNPRHKITKRGQNVTFRCDPISEHNRLYWYRQTLGQGPEFLTYFQNEAQLEKSRLLSDRFSAERPKGSFSTLEIQRTEQGDSAMYLCASSQTGGENTGELFFGEGSRLTVL.

In this sample, this clone turned up once. This chain uses TRBV7-9 with TRBJ2-3; D perhaps matches TRBD2 (5 bases). Trimming shortened V by 3 bases and J by 7 bases, and 5 bases separated the two germline ends. The V gene's germline CDR1 is SEHNR and CDR2 FQNEAQ (reference sequence). This CDR3 contains 11 residues. The CDR3, as DNA: TGTGCCAGCAGCTTGGACTATACGCAGTATTTT. This sequence encodes CASSLDYTQYF.

There are a few counts of this clone. The chain links TRBV6-1 to TRBJ1-2, with D unclear. CDR3 length equals 14 residues. Germline V gene lookup returns CDR1 MNHNS and CDR2 SASEGT. With 8 bases removed from V and 5 bases from J, the gap between germline ends came to 18 bases. CDR3 coding DNA: TGTGCCAGCGGTCCTACGGGTTCCGGGTATGGCTACACCTTC. Amino acid sequence: CASGPTGSGYGYTF.

This clone showed up just a few times. The chain has TRBV5-1 and TRBJ2-7; maybe TRBD2 (5 bases). Per germline, CDR1 SGHRS and CDR2 YFSETQ. The CDR3 is 14 residues long. The V end was cut by 4 bases, the J end by 5 bases, with 16 bases between. In DNA form, the CDR3 reads TGCGCCAGCAGCCAACGAGGGCTAGACGACGAGCAGTACTTC. Translation gives CASSQRGLDDEQYF.

The chain joins TRBV6-6 to TRBJ2-5; possible D gene TRBD2, 6 bases. Germline CDR1 reads MNHNY; CDR2 reads SVGAGI (reference sequence). The V end was cut by 6 bases, the J end by 13 bases, with 27 bases between. The CDR3 consists of 15 residues. The CDR3 spells CASSSSWDWTSFWYF. In DNA form, the CDR3 reads TGTGCCAGCAGCTCATCGTGGGACTGGACCTCTTTTTGGTACTTC.

The rearrangement joins TRBV5-4 to TRBJ2-5, with 11 nucleotides matching TRBD2. The CDR3 runs to 17 residues. V dropped 1 base and J dropped 2; count of bases not matched to a gene: 7. Looked up from germline, CDR1 is SGHNT and CDR2 is YYREEE (reference sequence). The CDR3 DNA reads as TGTGCCAGCAGCTTGTTACTAGCGGGGGCGGATCAAGAGACCCAGTACTTC. This gives the protein CASSLLLAGADQETQYF. Full variable domain (remainder filled in from reference TRBV5-4 and TRBJ2-5): ETGVTQSPTHLIKTRGQQVTLRCSSQSGHNTVSWYQQALGQGPQFIFQYYREEENGRGNFPPRFSGLQFPNYSSELNVNALELDDSALYLCASSLLLAGADQETQYFGPGTRLLVL.

J is TRBJ2-7 and V is TRBV7-8; TRBD1 matches at 8 bases. Germline V gene sequence: CDR1 SGHVS, CDR2 FQNEAQ. J gave up 1 base and V 3 bases, and 14 bases lay outside the gene matches. This CDR3 region has 18 residues. The CDR3, as DNA: TGTGCCAGCAGCTTTACCACCGGGACAGGTATTTCGTCCTACGAGCAGTACTTC. It codes for CASSFTTGTGISSYEQYF.

The chain is built from TRBV5-5 and TRBJ1-1; TRBD1 is a possible D gene (6 bases). Trimming left V 4 bases short and J 0 bases short, with 13 bases between. Germline CDR1 and CDR2: SGHKS and YYEKEE (reference sequence). This CDR3 has 15 amino acids. CDR3 sequence: CASSPGTSMNTEAFF. CDR3 coding DNA: TGTGCCAGCAGCCCCGGGACATCTATGAACACTGAAGCTTTCTTT.